Presented here are 21 T cell receptor beta chains from one specimen sequenced in a study of cytomegalovirus exposure and HLA in healthy donors. This PCR relied on a set of 60 Vbeta primers and 13 Jbeta primers. TCRdb's table, derived via immunoSEQ multiplex PCR, lists solely in-frame clones and lacks some. The sample has fewer than 250,000 clones; more than 75% are singletons. Source material: PBMCs. Source of these receptors: a man aged 25 to 40 in good health and CMV-seronegative.

V gene TRBV5-5 combines with J gene TRBJ2-2; 8 bases are a match to TRBD2. Germline CDR1 is SGHKS and CDR2 is YYEKEE (reference sequence). V lost 1 base to trimming and J lost 5 bases; unmatched junction nucleotides: 10. The CDR3 is made up of 17 amino acids. Written as DNA, the CDR3 is TGTGCCAGCAGCTTGCCGCCCGGGATAGCGGGGACCGGGGAGCTGTTTTTT. As protein: CASSLPPGIAGTGELFF.

V gene TRBV28 combines with J gene TRBJ2-3; perhaps TRBD1 as D (6 bases). Germline V CDR1 and CDR2: MDHEN, SYDVKM. Trimming took 3 bases from V and 1 from J, leaving 14 bases between them. This CDR3 region has 16 residues. Here the CDR3 reads CASSLSGGGGTDTQYF. The CDR3 DNA reads as TGTGCCAGCAGTTTGAGTGGGGGCGGAGGCACAGATACGCAGTATTTT.

The chain joins TRBV7-9 to TRBJ2-7, with TRBD1 identical over 10 bases. V lost 2 bases to trimming and J lost 3 bases; unmatched junction nucleotides: 4. The CDR3 runs to 15 residues. The germline V gene has CDR1 SEHNR and CDR2 FQNEAQ (reference sequence). CDR3 nucleotides: TGTGCCAGCAGCTTAACGGGACAGGGGTTCTACGAGCAGTACTTC. The encoded protein is CASSLTGQGFYEQYF.

The chain links TRBV28 to TRBJ1-5; D is uncertain. This CDR3 contains 13 residues. Germline V gene sequence: CDR1 MDHEN, CDR2 SYDVKM. The V end was cut by 5 bases, the J end by 5 bases, with 10 bases between. The CDR3 region is CASSQKEDQPQHF. For the CDR3, the DNA is TGTGCCAGCAGTCAGAAAGAAGATCAGCCCCAGCATTTT.

The chain is built from TRBV5-6 and TRBJ1-2, with 8 bases fitting TRBD1. Germline CDR1 is SGHDT and CDR2 is YYEEEE. The CDR3 has 15 residues. Germline trimming cut 2 bases from V and 5 bases from J; bases unmatched to any gene: 8. The CDR3 region is CASSLVDRDLYGYTF. In nucleotides, the CDR3 is TGTGCCAGCAGCTTAGTGGACAGGGACCTTTATGGCTACACCTTC.

The rearrangement uses TRBV5-5 and TRBJ2-1; D may be TRBD2 (5 bases). The CDR3 totals 16 residues. Trimming cost V 4 bases and J 0 bases, with 14 bases left between them. The germline V gene encodes CDR1 SGHKS and CDR2 YYEKEE (reference sequence). This CDR3 is CASSPKRLTSYNEQFF. The CDR3 region has the DNA TGTGCCAGCAGCCCCAAGCGGCTCACCTCCTACAATGAGCAGTTCTTC.

V usage is TRBV18 and J usage is TRBJ2-4, with 8 bases identical to TRBD1. J was trimmed by 11 bases and V by 3 bases; bases with no gene match: 3. Looked up from germline, CDR1 is KGHSH and CDR2 is LQKENI. The CDR3 is 12 residues long. The CDR3 protein is CASSPDRVVQYF. The CDR3 nucleotides are TGTGCCAGCTCACCGGACAGGGTCGTTCAGTACTTC. The whole variable domain, filled in from reference TRBV18 and TRBJ2-4, reads NAGVMQNPRHLVRRRGQEARLRCSPMKGHSHVYWYRQLPEEGLKFMVYLQKENIIDESGMPKERFSAEFPKEGPSILRIQQVVRGDSAAYFCASSPDRVVQYFGAGTRLSVL.

Only a few counts were recorded for this clone. The V and J genes are TRBV14 and TRBJ2-1; the match to TRBD2 covers 9 bases. This CDR3 is 14 amino acids long. Unmatched junction bases numbered 5, after V lost 3 bases and J lost 8 bases. CDR1 SGHDN and CDR2 FVKESK come from the germline V gene. CDR3 region: CASSHRREGHEQFF. The DNA for the CDR3 is TGTGCCAGCAGCCACAGGCGGGAGGGCCATGAGCAGTTCTTC.

The V gene is TRBV18, the J gene TRBJ1-5; D perhaps matches TRBD1 (5 bases). CDR1 and CDR2 (germline): KGHSH, LQKENI. This CDR3 has 13 amino acids. The V gene lost 6 bases and the J gene lost 3 bases, with 9 bases spanning the gap. CDR3 sequence: CASSQGLNQPQHF. The DNA of the CDR3 is TGTGCCAGCTCCCAGGGTCTCAATCAGCCCCAGCATTTT.

In this sample, this clone turned up once. This rearrangement joins TRBV30 to TRBJ2-7; 7 bases match TRBD1. Germline CDR1 GTSNPN, CDR2 SVGIG (reference sequence). This CDR3 has 16 amino acids. Trimming removed 0 bases from V and 9 bases from J; junction bases left unmatched: 17. In DNA form, the CDR3 reads TGTGCCTGGAGTGTGCCCCCGACAGGGATATTACGTCTGCAGTACTTC. This gives the protein CAWSVPPTGILRLQYF.

This clone has a handful of counts. This chain connects TRBV5-1 to TRBJ2-7, with D perhaps matching TRBD1 (6 bases). In germline, CDR1 is SGHRS, CDR2 YFSETQ. CDR3 size: 13 residues. V was clipped by 5 bases and J by 7 bases, with 16 bases between them. The CDR3, as DNA: TGCGCCAGCAGTTCAGGGGAAACGGGGGAGCAGTACTTC. Translated, it gives CASSSGETGEQYF.

The rearrangement joins TRBV5-1 to TRBJ2-3; TRBD1 aligns across 9 bases. Germline assignment: CDR1 SGHRS and CDR2 YFSETQ. V was clipped by 4 bases and J by 1 base; unmatched bases: 7. The CDR3 runs to 16 residues. CDR3 sequence: CASSPTGQGRTDTQYF. CDR3 in DNA: TGCGCCAGCAGCCCAACGGGACAGGGCCGCACAGATACGCAGTATTTT.

This chain uses TRBV10-3 with TRBJ2-3; 7 bases are shared with TRBD2. With 5 bases clipped from V and 5 bases from J, the junction kept 7 bases outside the gene matches. Germline-derived CDR1 and CDR2 are ENHRY and SYGVKD. CDR3 length: 14 residues. The CDR3 DNA reads as TGTGCCATCAGTCGGGGGGACCAGGGAGATACGCAGTATTTT. Protein: CAISRGDQGDTQYF.

This chain uses TRBV2 with TRBJ2-2; D is unresolved. The length of the CDR3 is 12 residues. Germline-derived CDR1 and CDR2 are SNHLY and FYNNEI. V was pared by 8 bases and J by 6 bases, with 10 bases between. CDR3 in amino acids: CASWLSSGELFF. For the CDR3, the DNA is TGTGCCAGCTGGCTCAGTTCCGGGGAGCTGTTTTTT.

This chain links TRBV7-8 with TRBJ1-1; D may be TRBD1 (6 bases). V was shortened by 0 bases and J by 0 bases, with 11 bases between the two germline ends. The CDR3 loop spans 16 amino acids. The V gene's germline CDR1 is SGHVS and CDR2 FQNEAQ. This chain's CDR3 is CASSLAQRTVNTEAFF. The CDR3 DNA reads as TGTGCCAGCAGCTTAGCGCAGAGGACAGTGAACACTGAAGCTTTCTTT.

This clone appeared a single time. The gene calls are TRBV28 and TRBJ2-2; a weak D match, TRBD2 (6 bases). Germline V gene sequence: CDR1 MDHEN, CDR2 SYDVKM. There are 16 residues in the CDR3. Trimming stripped 6 bases from V and 5 bases from J, with 19 bases between. CDR3 DNA sequence: TGTGCCAGCAGACCCAGCCTGGCGGGATTGACCGGGGAGCTGTTTTTT. Its protein is CASRPSLAGLTGELFF. The full variable domain, in which reference TRBV28 and TRBJ2-2 provide the parts outside the CDR3, is DVKVTQSSRYLVKRTGEKVFLECVQDMDHENMFWYRQDPGLGLRLIYFSYDVKMKEKGDIPEGYSVSREKKERFSLILESASTNQTSMYLCASRPSLAGLTGELFFGEGSRLTVL.

The V call is TRBV18, the J call TRBJ2-3; unclear D gene. There are 14 residues in the CDR3. The germline V gene encodes CDR1 KGHSH and CDR2 LQKENI. V lost 5 bases and J 6 bases, leaving 15 bases between the germline ends. CDR3 nucleotides: TGTGCCAGCTCAGCGGTTATTGGGTCGGATACGCAGTATTTT. Its translation is CASSAVIGSDTQYF.

This sequence joins TRBV7-9 and TRBJ2-7, with D possibly TRBD1 on 6 matching bases. Germline-derived CDR1 and CDR2 are SEHNR and FQNEAQ (reference sequence). V dropped 5 bases and J dropped 2 bases, with 16 bases sitting between them. There are 15 residues in the CDR3. Written as DNA, the CDR3 is TGTGCCAGCAGCCCCCGGGACACCTCAACCTACGAGCAGTACTTC. Protein product: CASSPRDTSTYEQYF.

The J gene is TRBJ2-1, the V gene TRBV2, with a weak D call TRBD1 (6 bases). The CDR3 is 15 amino acids. Germline CDR1 and CDR2: SNHLY and FYNNEI. V lost 6 bases and J 6 bases, leaving 18 bases between the germline ends. The CDR3 DNA sequence: TGTGCCAGCAGGACTGCTACGACAGGACGCAATGAGCAGTTCTTC. This gives the protein CASRTATTGRNEQFF.

CDR3 bases: TGTGCCAGCATGGGGGCAGGGAACATTCAGTACTTC. It encodes CASMGAGNIQYF. The rearrangement links TRBV6-5 to TRBJ2-4; a weak D match, TRBD1 (6 bases). V dropped 7 bases and J dropped 7 bases, with 11 bases sitting between them. Germline V gives CDR1 MNHEY, CDR2 SVGAGI. The CDR3 runs to 12 residues.

This clone was counted only a few times. The V gene is TRBV7-2, the J gene TRBJ1-2; D is perhaps TRBD1 (6 bases). Trimming removed 8 bases at V and 3 bases at J, with 10 bases between. This CDR3 spans 12 amino acids. Germline V gene sequence: CDR1 SGHTA, CDR2 FQGNSA. This CDR3 reads CASQGPYYGYTF. In DNA, the CDR3 is TGTGCCAGCCAGGGGCCCTACTATGGCTACACCTTC.